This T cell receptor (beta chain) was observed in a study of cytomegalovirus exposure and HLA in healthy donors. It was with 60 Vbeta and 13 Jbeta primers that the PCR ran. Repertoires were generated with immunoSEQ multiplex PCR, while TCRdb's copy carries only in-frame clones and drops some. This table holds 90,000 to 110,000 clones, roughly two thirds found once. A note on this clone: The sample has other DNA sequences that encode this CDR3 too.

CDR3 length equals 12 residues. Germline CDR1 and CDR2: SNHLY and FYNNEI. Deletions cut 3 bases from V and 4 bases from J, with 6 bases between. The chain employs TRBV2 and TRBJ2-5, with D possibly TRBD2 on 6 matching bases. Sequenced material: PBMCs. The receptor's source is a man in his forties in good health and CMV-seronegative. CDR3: CASSEGGETQYF. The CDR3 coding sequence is TGTGCCAGCAGTGAGGGAGGAGAGACCCAGTACTTC.